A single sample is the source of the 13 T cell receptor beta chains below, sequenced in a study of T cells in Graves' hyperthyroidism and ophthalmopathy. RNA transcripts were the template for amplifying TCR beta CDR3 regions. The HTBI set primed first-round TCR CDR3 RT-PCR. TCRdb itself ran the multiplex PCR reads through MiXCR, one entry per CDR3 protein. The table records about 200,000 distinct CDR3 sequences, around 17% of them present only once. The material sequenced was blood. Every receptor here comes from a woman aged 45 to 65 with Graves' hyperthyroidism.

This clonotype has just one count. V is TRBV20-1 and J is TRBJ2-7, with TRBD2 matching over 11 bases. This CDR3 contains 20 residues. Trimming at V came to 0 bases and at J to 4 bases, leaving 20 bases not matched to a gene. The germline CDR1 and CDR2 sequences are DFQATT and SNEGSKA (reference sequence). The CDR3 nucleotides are TGCAGTGCTAGAGATCTTGGAAGGGCTAGCGGGAGGTCCCTAATTTACGAGCAGTACTTC. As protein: CSARDLGRASGRSLIYEQYF.

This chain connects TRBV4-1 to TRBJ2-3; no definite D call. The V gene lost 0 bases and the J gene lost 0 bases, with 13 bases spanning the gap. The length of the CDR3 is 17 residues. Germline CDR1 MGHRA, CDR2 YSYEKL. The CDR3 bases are TGCGCCAGCAGCCAAGATCGACCCGGGTCGAGCACAGATACGCAGTATTTT. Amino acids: CASSQDRPGSSTDTQYF.

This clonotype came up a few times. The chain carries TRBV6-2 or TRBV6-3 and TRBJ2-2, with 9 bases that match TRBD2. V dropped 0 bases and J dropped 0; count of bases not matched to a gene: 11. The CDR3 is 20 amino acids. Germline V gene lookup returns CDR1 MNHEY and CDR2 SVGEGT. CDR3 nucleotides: TGTGCCAGCAGTTACTCGAATATATGGCGGGAGGGCGCGAACACCGGGGAGCTGTTTTTT. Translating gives CASSYSNIWREGANTGELFF.

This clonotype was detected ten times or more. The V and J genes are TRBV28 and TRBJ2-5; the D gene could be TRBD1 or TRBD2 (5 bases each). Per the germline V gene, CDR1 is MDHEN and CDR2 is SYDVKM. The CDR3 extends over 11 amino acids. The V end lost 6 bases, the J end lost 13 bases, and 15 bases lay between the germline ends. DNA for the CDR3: TGTGCCAGCAGGGCCGGGACGGCGGGGTACTTC. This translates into CASRAGTAGYF.

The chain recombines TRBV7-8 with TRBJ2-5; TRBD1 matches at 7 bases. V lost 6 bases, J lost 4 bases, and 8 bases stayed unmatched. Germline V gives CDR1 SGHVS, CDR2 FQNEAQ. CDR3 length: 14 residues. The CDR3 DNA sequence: TGTGCCAGCAGACCTATGACAGGGAGAGAGACCCAGTACTTC. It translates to CASRPMTGRETQYF. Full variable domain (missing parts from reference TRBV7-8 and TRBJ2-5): GAGVSQSPRYKVAKRGQDVALRCDPISGHVSLFWYQQALGQGPEFLTYFQNEAQLDKSGLPSDRFFAERPEGSVSTLKIQRTQQEDSAVYLCASRPMTGRETQYFGPGTRLLVL.

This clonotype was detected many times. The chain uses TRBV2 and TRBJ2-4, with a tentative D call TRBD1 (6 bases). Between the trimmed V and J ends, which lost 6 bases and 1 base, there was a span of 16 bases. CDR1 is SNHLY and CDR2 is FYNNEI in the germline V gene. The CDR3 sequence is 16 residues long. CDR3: CASSDTGSLAKNIQYF. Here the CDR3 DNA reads TGTGCCAGCAGCGATACAGGGTCCCTGGCCAAAAACATTCAGTACTTC.

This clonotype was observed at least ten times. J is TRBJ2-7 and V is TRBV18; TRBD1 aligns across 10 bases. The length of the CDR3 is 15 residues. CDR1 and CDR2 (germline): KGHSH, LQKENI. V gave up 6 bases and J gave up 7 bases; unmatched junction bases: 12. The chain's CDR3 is CASSPPGQGPREQYF. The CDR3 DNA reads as TGTGCCAGCTCTCCTCCGGGACAGGGGCCTCGGGAGCAGTACTTC.

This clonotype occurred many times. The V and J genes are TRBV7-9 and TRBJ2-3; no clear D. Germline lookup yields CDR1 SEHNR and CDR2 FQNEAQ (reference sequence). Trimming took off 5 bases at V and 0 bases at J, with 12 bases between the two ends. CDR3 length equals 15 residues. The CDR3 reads CASSRTVTSTDTQYF. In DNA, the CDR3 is TGTGCCAGCAGCCGAACAGTGACAAGCACAGATACGCAGTATTTT.

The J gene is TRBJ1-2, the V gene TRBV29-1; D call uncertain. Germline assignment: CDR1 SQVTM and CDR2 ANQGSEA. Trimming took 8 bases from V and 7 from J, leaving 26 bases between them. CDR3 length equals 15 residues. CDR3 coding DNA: TGCAGCAGCGTTGAAGAACAAGGGTTCACCTCTGGCTACACCTTC. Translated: CSSVEEQGFTSGYTF.

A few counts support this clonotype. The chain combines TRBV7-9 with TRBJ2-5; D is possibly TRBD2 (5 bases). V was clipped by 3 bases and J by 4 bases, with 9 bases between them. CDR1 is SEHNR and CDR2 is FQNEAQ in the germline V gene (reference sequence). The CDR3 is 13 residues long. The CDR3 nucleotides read TGTGCCAGCAGCTTGCTAGCAGGAGAGACCCAGTACTTC. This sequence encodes CASSLLAGETQYF.

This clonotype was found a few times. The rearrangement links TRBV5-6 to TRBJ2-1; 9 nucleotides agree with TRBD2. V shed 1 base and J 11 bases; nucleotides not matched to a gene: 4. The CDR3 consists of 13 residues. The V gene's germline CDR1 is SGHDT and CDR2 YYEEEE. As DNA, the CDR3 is TGTGCCAGCAGCTTGTCGGCTAGCGGGAAGCAGTTCTTC. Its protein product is CASSLSASGKQFF.

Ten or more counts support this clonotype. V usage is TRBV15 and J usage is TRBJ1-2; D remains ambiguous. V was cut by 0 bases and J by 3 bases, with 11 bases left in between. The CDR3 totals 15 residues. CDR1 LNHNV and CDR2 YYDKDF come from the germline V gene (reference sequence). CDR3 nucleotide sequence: TGTGCCACCAGCAGAGAGGGTGGCAGCTACTATGGCTACACCTTC. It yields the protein CATSREGGSYYGYTF.

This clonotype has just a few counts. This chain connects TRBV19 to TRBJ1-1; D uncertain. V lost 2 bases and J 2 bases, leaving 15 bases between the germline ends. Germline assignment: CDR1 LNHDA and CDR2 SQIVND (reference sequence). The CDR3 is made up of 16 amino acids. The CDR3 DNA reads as TGTGCCAGTAGTATACTTGGCTGGGGAGGCAACACTGAAGCTTTCTTT. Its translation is CASSILGWGGNTEAFF.